This T cell receptor (beta chain) was captured by sequencing in a study of T cells in Graves' hyperthyroidism and ophthalmopathy. V was cut by 8 bases and J by 3 bases, with 16 bases left in between. The CDR3 is made up of 14 amino acids. Germline V lookup: CDR1 LNHDA, CDR2 SQIVND (reference sequence). The study excluded patients with uncontrolled infection, other autoimmune disease, pregnancy or lactation. Around 10 ml of fresh peripheral blood supplied the PBMCs. RNA transcripts provided the source from which TCR beta CDR3 regions were amplified. The HTBI primer set was used in a first-round RT-PCR of the TCR CDR3. One entry per CDR3 protein, called by TCRdb with MiXCR from the multiplex PCR reads. The table has some 500,000 distinct CDR3 sequences, about 16% seen once.

The source of this sequence is a woman aged 25 to 39 with Graves' ophthalmopathy. This chain links TRBV19 with TRBJ1-1; D unresolved. Source material: blood. For the CDR3, the DNA is TGTGCCAGTGTCCTATCCGAGACTCACACTGAAGCTTTCTTT. It specifies CASVLSETHTEAFF.